A single sample is the source of the 29 T cell receptor beta chains below, sequenced in a study of blood T cells in healthy people across ages. Alongside a J-beta primer mix, a sample-barcoded 5' primer served in a second PCR lasting 7 to 11 cycles. TCRdb redid the calling of the 5' RACE reads with MiXCR, one entry per CDR3 protein. The table lists approximately 800,000 distinct CDR3 sequences, 53% of them singletons. Sequenced material: blood. The source of these receptors is a man older than 75 in good health.

This clonotype has just a few counts. V and J are TRBV6-2 or TRBV6-3 and TRBJ2-1; 8 bases fit TRBD2. The CDR3 length is 15 residues. Per germline, CDR1 MNHEY and CDR2 SVGEGT. J was trimmed by 5 bases and V by 2 bases; bases with no gene match: 5. Written as DNA, the CDR3 is TGTGCCAGCAGTTACGCGGGAGGTTCTGACAATGAGCAGTTCTTC. This encodes CASSYAGGSDNEQFF.

The chain couples TRBV18 to TRBJ2-4; a weak D match, TRBD1 (5 bases). Germline values: CDR1 KGHSH, CDR2 LQKENI. The CDR3 length is 15 residues. The V end lost 3 bases, the J end lost 2 bases, and 11 bases lay between the germline ends. The DNA for the CDR3 is TGTGCCAGCTCACCGTCGACAGACACCAAAAACATTCAGTACTTC. As protein: CASSPSTDTKNIQYF.

The rearrangement uses TRBV20-1 and TRBJ2-5, with 10 bases that match TRBD1. The CDR3 totals 16 residues. CDR1 and CDR2 from the germline V gene are DFQATT and SNEGSKA (reference sequence). In DNA, the CDR3 is TGCAGCGCCAAAGGTTGGACAGGGGGGTACCAAGAGACCCAGTACTTC. Translating gives CSAKGWTGGYQETQYF.

A few counts support this clonotype. The chain employs TRBV12-3 or TRBV12-4 and TRBJ2-5; 7 positions agree with TRBD2. The CDR3 contains 15 residues. The junction had 11 bases not matched to a gene; V was cut back by 5 bases and J by 5 bases. The CDR3 DNA sequence: TGTGCCAGCAGTGTCCAGAGGAGCGGGATTGAGACCCAGTACTTC. The encoded protein is CASSVQRSGIETQYF.

The V gene is TRBV10-3, the J gene TRBJ1-5; D gene uncertain. CDR1 and CDR2 (germline): ENHRY, SYGVKD. Trimming removed 5 bases from V and 2 bases from J, with 7 bases in between. The CDR3 spans 13 residues. CDR3 DNA: TGTGCCATCAGTCCCCGGGGCAATCAGCCCCAGCATTTT. Its translation is CAISPRGNQPQHF.

The V and J genes are TRBV29-1 and TRBJ1-2; 8 nucleotides line up with TRBD1. Germline V CDR1 and CDR2: SQVTM, ANQGSEA. The trim removed 5 bases at V and 1 base at J, leaving 6 bases unmatched. The CDR3 loop spans 14 amino acids. CDR3 residues: CSVTGTGFNYGYTF. CDR3 DNA: TGCAGCGTTACCGGGACAGGTTTTAACTATGGCTACACCTTC.

The chain is built from TRBV9 and TRBJ2-1, with no clear D. The V and J ends lost 0 bases and 3 bases respectively, with 10 bases between them. There are 15 residues in the CDR3. Germline assignment: CDR1 SGDLS and CDR2 YYNGEE. This chain's CDR3 is CASSVELNIYNEQFF. The CDR3 DNA reads TGTGCCAGCAGCGTAGAACTCAATATCTACAATGAGCAGTTCTTC.

There are a few counts of this clonotype. V gene TRBV5-1 combines with J gene TRBJ2-5; D gene uncertain. This CDR3 is built from 15 residues. Per the germline V gene, CDR1 is SGHRS and CDR2 is YFSETQ. V lost 5 bases and J 11 bases, leaving 25 bases between the germline ends. The CDR3 bases are TGCGCCAGCAGAGATCTAGGAGTTCCCTACAATGAGCAGTACTTC. Its translation is CASRDLGVPYNEQYF. Variable domain in full (rest from reference TRBV5-1 and TRBJ2-5): KAGVTQTPRYLIKTRGQQVTLSCSPISGHRSVSWYQQTPGQGLQFLFEYFSETQRNKGNFPGRFSGRQFSNSRSEMNVSTLELGDSALYLCASRDLGVPYNEQYFGPGTRLLVL.

The rearrangement uses TRBV7-9 and TRBJ2-5, with 8 bases aligning to TRBD1. Per germline, CDR1 SEHNR and CDR2 FQNEAQ (reference sequence). This CDR3 comprises 17 residues. V was pared by 0 bases and J by 3 bases, with 9 bases of the junction left unmatched. The CDR3 DNA is TGTGCCAGCAGCTTAGCCCGTACCGGGACAGGAGAAGAGACCCAGTACTTC. Its translation: CASSLARTGTGEETQYF.

The chain links TRBV7-6 to TRBJ2-7, with 7 bases that match TRBD1. Germline V gene sequence: CDR1 SGHVS, CDR2 FNYEAQ. The CDR3 has 16 amino acids. V dropped 5 bases and J dropped 5; count of bases not matched to a gene: 15. The CDR3 DNA follows: TGTGCCAGCAGCGCCTCGGGCGCAGGGGGATATGACGAGCAGTACTTC. Protein: CASSASGAGGYDEQYF.

The chain has TRBV12-3 or TRBV12-4 and TRBJ2-1; 8 nucleotides line up with TRBD2. The CDR3 is 12 amino acids. The V and J ends lost 7 bases and 10 bases, in that order; junction bases with no gene match: 6. CDR3 bases: TGTGCCAGCATCGGGGGGGCCCTCGAGCAGTTCTTC. Residues: CASIGGALEQFF.

This chain connects TRBV5-1 to TRBJ2-1; D perhaps matches TRBD1 (5 bases). Deletions cut 4 bases from V and 4 bases from J, with 15 bases between. Germline V lookup: CDR1 SGHRS, CDR2 YFSETQ. The CDR3 extends over 15 amino acids. This chain's CDR3 is CASSAGQGNYNEQFF. The CDR3 DNA sequence: TGCGCCAGCAGCGCCGGCCAGGGAAATTACAATGAGCAGTTCTTC.

The V gene is TRBV29-1, the J gene TRBJ2-7; 7 bases fit TRBD2. The trim removed 6 bases at V and 5 bases at J, leaving 19 bases unmatched. This CDR3 contains 16 residues. CDR1 and CDR2 (germline): SQVTM, ANQGSEA. The CDR3 bases are TGCAGCGTCCTTCCACGCCCTAGCGGCGCCGGGGACGAGCAGTACTTC. This translates into CSVLPRPSGAGDEQYF.

V gene TRBV6-5 combines with J gene TRBJ2-2; maybe TRBD2 (6 bases). This CDR3 region has 17 residues. With 0 bases removed from V and 4 bases from J, the gap between germline ends came to 15 bases. CDR1 is MNHEY and CDR2 is SVGAGI in the germline V gene. In nucleotides, the CDR3 is TGTGCCAGCAGTTACTCGAATCCGGGGGATCTCACCGGGGAGCTGTTTTTT. This gives the protein CASSYSNPGDLTGELFF.

There are many counts of this clonotype. The chain couples TRBV3-1 to TRBJ1-4; no reliable D call. Germline CDR1 reads LGHDT; CDR2 reads YNNKEL (reference sequence). V dropped 8 bases and J dropped 10 bases, with 17 bases sitting between them. The CDR3 is 13 amino acids. The CDR3 here is CASSPPEGGKLFF. DNA for the CDR3: TGTGCCAGCTCCCCCCCCGAGGGCGGAAAACTGTTTTTT.

This clonotype has a single count. The chain couples TRBV20-1 to TRBJ2-5; 9 bases are a match to TRBD2. The DNA end is more similar to TRBJ2-7, so the J call may be wrong. The CDR3 runs to 14 residues. Germline CDR1 is DFQATT and CDR2 is SNEGSKA (reference sequence). The CDR3 DNA reads as TGCAGTGCTATCGTCGCGGGAGGGCCGGGCGAGCAGTACTTC. Encoded protein: CSAIVAGGPGEQYF.

The gene calls are TRBV2 and TRBJ2-7, with 8 bases matching TRBD2. The CDR3 covers 14 residues. Germline-derived CDR1 and CDR2 are SNHLY and FYNNEI. With 8 bases clipped from V and 4 bases from J, the junction kept 10 bases outside the gene matches. The CDR3 DNA is TGTGCCAGCGGGGAGGGCGGGAGGAGGTACGAGCAGTACTTC. Residues: CASGEGGRRYEQYF. The full variable domain, its missing parts supplied by reference TRBV2 and TRBJ2-7, is EPEVTQTPSHQVTQMGQEVILRCVPISNHLYFYWYRQILGQKVEFLVSFYNNEISEKSEIFDDQFSVERPDGSNFTLKIRSTKLEDSAMYFCASGEGGRRYEQYFGPGTRLTVT.

This sequence joins TRBV10-3 and TRBJ1-1; 7 bases match TRBD1. The CDR3 contains 11 residues. V was pared by 7 bases and J by 4 bases, with 0 bases of the junction left unmatched. Germline CDR1 is ENHRY and CDR2 is SYGVKD. In nucleotides, the CDR3 is TGTGCCATCACAGGGGGCACTGAAGCTTTCTTT. Translating it yields CAITGGTEAFF.

This clonotype has more than one count but fewer than ten. V and J are TRBV6-1 and TRBJ2-1, with D tentatively TRBD2 (8 bases). The germline CDR1 and CDR2 sequences are MNHNS and SASEGT. The CDR3 totals 17 residues. V shed 4 bases and J shed 3 bases, with 19 bases lying between them. The CDR3 coding sequence is TGTGCCAGCAGTGCCAGGGGGTTAAGCGGGAGCTACAATGAGCAGTTCTTC. As protein: CASSARGLSGSYNEQFF.

Ten or more counts support this clonotype. This sequence joins TRBV27 and TRBJ2-7, with 8 bases that match TRBD2. The CDR3 has 15 residues. V gave up 2 bases and J gave up 0 bases; unmatched junction bases: 3. Per the germline V gene, CDR1 is MNHEY and CDR2 is SMNVEV (reference sequence). The CDR3 DNA is TGTGCCAGCAGTTTAGGAAGCGGGAGCTCCTACGAGCAGTACTTC. Amino acid sequence: CASSLGSGSSYEQYF.

This CDR3 is CSARLTGAREFSGYTF. The DNA for the CDR3 is TGCAGTGCTAGATTAACAGGGGCCCGTGAGTTTTCTGGCTACACCTTC. The J gene is TRBJ1-2, the V gene TRBV20-1; TRBD1 matches 7 bases. The V segment lost 2 bases and the J segment 7 bases; nucleotides outside the gene matches: 16. The CDR3 extends over 16 amino acids. From germline, CDR1 is DFQATT and CDR2 SNEGSKA (reference sequence).

This clonotype was counted a few times. The J gene is TRBJ1-2, the V gene TRBV20-1; the D is unclear. V dropped 5 bases and J dropped 3 bases, with 13 bases sitting between them. This CDR3 is 13 amino acids long. Germline CDR1 reads DFQATT; CDR2 reads SNEGSKA (reference sequence). The CDR3 sequence: CSARGSRDYGYTF. The CDR3 DNA reads as TGCAGTGCTCGGGGAAGTAGGGACTATGGCTACACCTTC.

The genes are TRBV20-1 and TRBJ2-3; the match to TRBD1 covers 8 bases. Germline lookup yields CDR1 DFQATT and CDR2 SNEGSKA (reference sequence). This CDR3 has 13 amino acids. V dropped 5 bases and J dropped 4; count of bases not matched to a gene: 5. CDR3 amino acids: CSACQGAADTQYF. In DNA, the CDR3 is TGCAGTGCTTGCCAGGGGGCCGCAGATACGCAGTATTTT.

In DNA form, the CDR3 reads TGTGCCAGCAGTTCCGGACTAGCGGCAAGCTACGAGCAGTACTTC. This encodes CASSSGLAASYEQYF. This rearrangement joins TRBV6-2 or TRBV6-3 to TRBJ2-7; TRBD2 aligns across 10 bases. The CDR3 length is 15 residues. The junction had 6 bases not matched to a gene; V was cut back by 4 bases and J by 3 bases. The germline V gene encodes CDR1 MNHEY and CDR2 SVGEGT.

The V and J genes are TRBV10-3 and TRBJ2-1; TRBD2 matches 10 bases. Germline CDR1 is ENHRY and CDR2 is SYGVKD. This CDR3 is built from 14 residues. The V and J ends lost 7 bases and 8 bases, in that order; junction bases with no gene match: 8. CDR3 residues: CAINLAGVGDEQFF. The CDR3 DNA sequence: TGTGCCATCAACCTAGCGGGAGTCGGCGATGAGCAGTTCTTC.

This clonotype was counted between two and nine times. The J gene is TRBJ1-4, the V gene TRBV20-1, with D maybe TRBD1 (6 bases). The V gene lost 0 bases and the J gene lost 8 bases, with 13 bases spanning the gap. CDR3 length: 14 residues. Germline V lookup: CDR1 DFQATT, CDR2 SNEGSKA (reference sequence). DNA for the CDR3: TGCAGTGCTAGAGATCGCAGAGGGGGGGAAAAACTGTTTTTT. Translated: CSARDRRGGEKLFF.

This clonotype came up a few times. The V call is TRBV9, the J call TRBJ2-5; TRBD1 is a possible D gene (5 bases). CDR3 length equals 16 residues. Trimming stripped 3 bases from V and 2 bases from J, with 17 bases between. Germline CDR1 SGDLS, CDR2 YYNGEE. The CDR3 loop reads CASSAHALGQQETQYF. In DNA, the CDR3 is TGTGCCAGCAGCGCCCATGCGCTGGGGCAACAAGAGACCCAGTACTTC.

This rearrangement joins TRBV2 to TRBJ2-2; 9 nucleotides line up with TRBD1. V was pared by 3 bases and J by 4 bases, with 3 bases of the junction left unmatched. This CDR3 region has 15 residues. Germline assignment: CDR1 SNHLY and CDR2 FYNNEI. The CDR3 sequence: CASSEWDRATGELFF. In nucleotides, the CDR3 is TGTGCCAGCAGTGAGTGGGACAGGGCCACCGGGGAGCTGTTTTTT.

Note on this clonotype: This may be a read error, as it is one base from a much larger clone. The rearrangement joins TRBV12-3 or TRBV12-4 to TRBJ2-5; tentatively, D is TRBD1 (6 bases). The CDR3 is 15 residues long. The CDR3 sequence: CASGLRGGSQETQYF. The CDR3 nucleotides are TGTGCCAGCGGTTTAAGAGGGGGAAGCCAAGAGACCCAGTACTTC.